This section outlines one T cell receptor (beta chain) sequence together with its context. No cognate antigen has been identified for it. Base qualities are missing; no much larger clone stands one base away. The sample comes from a study of blood T cell repertoires in COVID-19 (dated by TCRdb to 2020 to 2022). With regard to the full study: Samples from collaborators originated in the United States, Italy and Spain and spanned both the acute and convalescent phases of COVID-19. The material from the prospective study consisted of cDNA or gDNA derived from T cells, B-cell-depleted T cells, or PBMCs. Deeply sampled blood TCRbeta repertoires from subjects exposed to, actively infected with, or recovered from COVID-19 were included in the dataset. The repertoires were released in a freely available public database meant as a resource for research on the immune response to SARS-CoV-2. Samples came from the ongoing ImmuneRACE study (first 160 participants) plus 1,254 subjects from 6 global collaborators. Sample metadata almost always included a de-identified subject ID, COVID-19 status, age in years and sex. Where available, HLA class I and class II types were obtained from metadata supplied by the sample provider rather than from assay-based typing.

Collaborating institutions collected whole blood in K2EDTA tubes following their own protocols. For TCRbeta analysis, collaborator samples were shipped as frozen whole blood, as isolated PBMCs, or as DNA extracted from either sample type. The immunoSEQ Assay, a bias-controlled multiplex PCR, was used to amplify TCRbeta CDR3 regions from genomic DNA. The study's processing was this. Within the assay, amplification of reference gene primers was used to estimate how many nucleated cells each sample contained. To quantify the absolute abundance of each unique TCRbeta CDR3 rearrangement, sequence reads were collapsed and filtered. Productive Simpson clonality was computed per sample as the square root of Simpson's diversity index over productive rearrangements. This immuneACCESS table, as held by TCRdb, lists in-frame sequences with V and J called but not all clones. Of the missing ones, under half trace to an unresolved V gene in checked studies; the others have no known cause. That table furnishes V, J and clone size, whereas the DNA furnished D and trimming. A total of 25,000 to 30,000 clones appear in this sample, 84% of them only once. The leading ten clones occupy roughly 42% of the sample.

The germline V gene encodes CDR1 MNHEY and CDR2 SMNVEV (reference sequence). From cysteine to phenylalanine, the CDR3 is 14 amino acids long. The entry retains the CDR3 DNA only, 42 bases that are in frame from base 1. V lost 6 bases and J lost 7 bases, and the count of bases not matched to a germline gene is 7. Summary of the overall study and its limitations: The quantity of clinical and demographic metadata differed by source and by participant and was supplied without curation.

The specimen sequenced was peripheral blood. This sequence originates from a woman over 75 with acute or convalescent COVID-19. The chain joins TRBV27 to TRBJ1-5, and TRBD1 aligns with 9 junction nucleotides. In nucleotide form, the sequence is TGTGCCAGCAGCCCGGGACAGGGCTACCAGCCCCAGCATTTT. It encodes CASSPGQGYQPQHF.